The 3 T cell receptor beta chains below come from one sample, sequenced in a study of T cell repertoires in aging, cancer and after chemotherapy. TCR beta rearrangements were amplified from peripheral blood genomic DNA. A mixed TRB-A/B primer pool amplified rearranged TRB by multiplex touch-down PCR. TCRdb ran MiXCR on the multiplex PCR reads and lists one entry per CDR3 protein. The sample has several thousand distinct CDR3 sequences; about 29% are singletons. Input material: blood. These receptors originate from a human donor in good health.

The table lists this clonotype with a few counts. This sequence joins TRBV5-4 and TRBJ2-1; no clear D gene. The CDR3 is 13 residues long. From germline, CDR1 is SGHNT and CDR2 YYREEE (reference sequence). Between the trimmed V and J ends, which lost 0 bases and 5 bases, there was a span of 6 bases. Here the CDR3 reads CASSLVGDNEQFF. The CDR3 DNA follows: TGTGCCAGCAGCTTGGTTGGGGACAATGAGCAGTTCTTC.

Within the sample, this clonotype is medium-sized. The genes are TRBV18 and TRBJ2-2, with D possibly TRBD1 on 6 matching bases. The CDR3 consists of 16 residues. Trimming shortened V by 0 bases and J by 2 bases, and 10 bases separated the two germline ends. Germline values: CDR1 KGHSH, CDR2 LQKENI. In DNA form, the CDR3 reads TGTGCCAGCTCACCACCGACGGGACATAACACCGGGGAGCTGTTTTTT. Its protein is CASSPPTGHNTGELFF.

As to this clonotype: This may be a read error, as it is one base from a much larger clone. The J gene is TRBJ1-5, the V gene TRBV27, with 7 nucleotides matching TRBD1. Germline loops: CDR1 MNHEY, CDR2 SMNVEV (reference sequence). The CDR3 is made up of 15 amino acids. V lost 3 bases to trimming and J lost 10 bases; unmatched junction nucleotides: 12. The CDR3 sequence: CASSLQGVGSHPQHF. The CDR3 coding sequence is TGTGCCAGCAGTTTGCAGGGGGTTGGTAGTCATCCCCAGCATTTT.